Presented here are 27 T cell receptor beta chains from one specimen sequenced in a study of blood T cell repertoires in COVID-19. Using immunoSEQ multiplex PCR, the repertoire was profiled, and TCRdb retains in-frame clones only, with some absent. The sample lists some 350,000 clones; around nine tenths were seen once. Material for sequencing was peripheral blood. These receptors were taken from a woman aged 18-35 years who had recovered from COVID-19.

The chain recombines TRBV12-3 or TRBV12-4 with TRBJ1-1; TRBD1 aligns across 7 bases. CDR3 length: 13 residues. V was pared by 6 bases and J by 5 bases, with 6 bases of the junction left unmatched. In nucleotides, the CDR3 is TGTGCCAGCAGGGCGACAGGGCGGACTGAAGCTTTCTTT. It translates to CASRATGRTEAFF.

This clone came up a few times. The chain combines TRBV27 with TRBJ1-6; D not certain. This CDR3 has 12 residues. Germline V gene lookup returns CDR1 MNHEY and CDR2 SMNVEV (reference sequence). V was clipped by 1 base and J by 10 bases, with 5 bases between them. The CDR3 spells CASSLFRSPLHF. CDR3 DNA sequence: TGTGCCAGCAGTTTATTTCGGTCACCCCTCCACTTT.

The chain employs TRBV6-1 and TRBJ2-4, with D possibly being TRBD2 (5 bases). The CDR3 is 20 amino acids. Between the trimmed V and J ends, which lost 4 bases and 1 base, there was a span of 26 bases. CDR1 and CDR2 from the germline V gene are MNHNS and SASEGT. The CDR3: CASSAWRGSELTLAKNIQYF. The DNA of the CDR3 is TGTGCCAGCAGTGCTTGGAGAGGGTCGGAATTGACGTTGGCCAAAAACATTCAGTACTTC.

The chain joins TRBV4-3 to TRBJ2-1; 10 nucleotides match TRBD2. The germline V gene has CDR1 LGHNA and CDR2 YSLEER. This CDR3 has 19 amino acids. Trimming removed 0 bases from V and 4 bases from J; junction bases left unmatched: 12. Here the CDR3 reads CASSQDKREGPFSYNEQFF. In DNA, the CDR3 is TGCGCCAGCAGCCAAGATAAGCGGGAGGGTCCCTTTTCGTACAATGAGCAGTTCTTC.

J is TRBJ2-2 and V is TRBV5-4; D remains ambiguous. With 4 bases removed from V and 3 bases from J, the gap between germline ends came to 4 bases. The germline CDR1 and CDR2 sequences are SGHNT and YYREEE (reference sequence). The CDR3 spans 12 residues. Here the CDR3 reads CASSRDTGELFF. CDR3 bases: TGTGCCAGCAGCAGAGACACCGGGGAGCTGTTTTTT.

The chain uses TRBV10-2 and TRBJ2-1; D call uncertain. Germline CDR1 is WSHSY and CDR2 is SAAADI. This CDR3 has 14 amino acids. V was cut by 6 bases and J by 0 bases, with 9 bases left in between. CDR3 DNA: TGCGCCAGCAGAGCGCTGAGCTCCTACAATGAGCAGTTCTTC. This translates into CASRALSSYNEQFF.

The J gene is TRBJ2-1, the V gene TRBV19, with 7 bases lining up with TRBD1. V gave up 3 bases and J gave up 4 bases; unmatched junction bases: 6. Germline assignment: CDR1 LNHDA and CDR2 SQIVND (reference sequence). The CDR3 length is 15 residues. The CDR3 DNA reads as TGTGCCAGTAGTATCGACCGGGACAGTTACAATGAGCAGTTCTTC. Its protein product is CASSIDRDSYNEQFF.

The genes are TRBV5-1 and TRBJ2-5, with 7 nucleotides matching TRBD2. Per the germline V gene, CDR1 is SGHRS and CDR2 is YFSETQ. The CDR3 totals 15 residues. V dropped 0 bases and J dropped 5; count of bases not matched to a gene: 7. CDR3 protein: CASSLAPQGGETQYF. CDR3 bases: TGCGCCAGCAGCTTGGCACCTCAGGGAGGGGAGACCCAGTACTTC.

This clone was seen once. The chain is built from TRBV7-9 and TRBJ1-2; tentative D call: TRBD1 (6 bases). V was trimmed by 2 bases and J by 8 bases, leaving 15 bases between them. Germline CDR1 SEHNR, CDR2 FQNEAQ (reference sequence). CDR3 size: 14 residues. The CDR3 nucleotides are TGTGCCAGCAGCTTATTTCCGGGGGGCGAAGGCTACACCTTC. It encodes CASSLFPGGEGYTF.

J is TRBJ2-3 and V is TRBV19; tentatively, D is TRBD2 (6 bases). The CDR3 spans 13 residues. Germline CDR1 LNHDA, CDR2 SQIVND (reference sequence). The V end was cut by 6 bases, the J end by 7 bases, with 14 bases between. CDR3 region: CASRGTALHTQYF. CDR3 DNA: TGTGCCAGTAGAGGGACTGCGCTCCATACGCAGTATTTT.

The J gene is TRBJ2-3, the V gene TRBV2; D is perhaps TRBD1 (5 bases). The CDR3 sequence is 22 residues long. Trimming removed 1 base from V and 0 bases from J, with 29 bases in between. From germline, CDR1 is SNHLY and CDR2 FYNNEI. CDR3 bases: TGTGCCAGCAGTGAAGGTTCTCCCCGGTCCCTCTCCTTGACAGATAGCACAGATACGCAGTATTTT. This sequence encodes CASSEGSPRSLSLTDSTDTQYF.

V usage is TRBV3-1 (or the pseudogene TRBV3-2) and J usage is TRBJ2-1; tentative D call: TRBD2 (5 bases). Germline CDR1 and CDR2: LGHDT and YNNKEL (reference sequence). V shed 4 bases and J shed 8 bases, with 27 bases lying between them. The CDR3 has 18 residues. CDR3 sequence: CASSLYVREQPEDHEQFF. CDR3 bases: TGTGCCAGCAGCCTTTACGTACGAGAGCAACCGGAGGACCATGAGCAGTTCTTC.

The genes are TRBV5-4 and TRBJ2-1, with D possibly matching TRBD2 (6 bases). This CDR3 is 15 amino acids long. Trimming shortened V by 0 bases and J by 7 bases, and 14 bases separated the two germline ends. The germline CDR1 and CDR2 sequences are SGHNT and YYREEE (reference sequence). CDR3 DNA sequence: TGTGCCAGCAGCTTGGTAGCGTCGAGCGGGAATGAGCAGTTCTTC. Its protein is CASSLVASSGNEQFF.

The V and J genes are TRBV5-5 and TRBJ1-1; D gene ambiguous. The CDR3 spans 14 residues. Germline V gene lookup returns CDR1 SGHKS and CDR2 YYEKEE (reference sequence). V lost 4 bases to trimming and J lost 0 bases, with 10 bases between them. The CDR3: CASSPRWLNTEAFF. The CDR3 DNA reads TGTGCCAGCAGCCCCCGATGGCTGAACACTGAAGCTTTCTTT.

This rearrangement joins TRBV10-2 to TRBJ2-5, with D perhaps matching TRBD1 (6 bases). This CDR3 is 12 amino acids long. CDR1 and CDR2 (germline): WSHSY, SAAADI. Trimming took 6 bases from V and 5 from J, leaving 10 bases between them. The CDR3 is CASRQGLETQYF. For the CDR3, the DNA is TGCGCCAGCAGACAGGGTCTTGAGACCCAGTACTTC.

CDR3 bases: TGTGCCAGCAGCTACACAGGGGGAAACTATGGCTACACCTTC. It translates to CASSYTGGNYGYTF. The chain uses TRBV5-5 and TRBJ1-2; 8 bases are a match to TRBD1. The germline CDR1 and CDR2 sequences are SGHKS and YYEKEE (reference sequence). J lost 2 bases, V lost 3 bases, and 3 bases had no gene match. The CDR3 has 14 amino acids. Variable domain in full (rest from reference TRBV5-5 and TRBJ1-2): DAGVTQSPTHLIKTRGQQVTLRCSPISGHKSVSWYQQVLGQGPQFIFQYYEKEERGRGNFPDRFSARQFPNYSSELNVNALLLGDSALYLCASSYTGGNYGYTFGSGTRLTVV.

The CDR3 bases are TGTGCCAGCAGCGGGCCCGGGACTAGCGGATACTCCTACAATGAGCAGTTCTTC. As protein: CASSGPGTSGYSYNEQFF. J is TRBJ2-1 and V is TRBV5-6, with TRBD2 matching 11 bases. The V gene's germline CDR1 is SGHDT and CDR2 YYEEEE. The V gene end was trimmed by 4 bases and the J gene end by 0 bases; junction bases not matched to a gene: 9. The CDR3 extends over 18 amino acids.

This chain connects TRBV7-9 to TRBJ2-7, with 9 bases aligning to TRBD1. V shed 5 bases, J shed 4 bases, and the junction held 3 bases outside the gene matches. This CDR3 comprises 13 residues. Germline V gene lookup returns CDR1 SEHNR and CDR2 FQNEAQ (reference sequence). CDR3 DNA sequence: TGTGCCAGCAGCCCGGGACAGGGTTACGAGCAGTACGTC. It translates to CASSPGQGYEQYV.

CDR3 protein: CASSLVARTGGSGYGYTF. The CDR3 nucleotides are TGTGCCAGCAGCTTAGTCGCCAGGACAGGGGGAAGCGGCTATGGCTACACCTTC. The chain employs TRBV11-3 and TRBJ1-2; 10 nucleotides match TRBD1. The CDR3 is 18 residues long. Germline lookup yields CDR1 SGHNT and CDR2 YENEEA. After removal of 1 base from V and 4 bases from J, the junction contained 12 bases not matched to a gene.

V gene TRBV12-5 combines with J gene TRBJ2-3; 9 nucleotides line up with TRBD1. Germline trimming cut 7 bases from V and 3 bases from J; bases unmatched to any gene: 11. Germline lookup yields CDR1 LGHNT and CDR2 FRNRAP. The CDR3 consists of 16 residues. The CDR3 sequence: CASAPPGTGFTDTQYF. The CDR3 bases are TGTGCTAGTGCCCCACCCGGGACAGGGTTTACAGATACGCAGTATTTT.

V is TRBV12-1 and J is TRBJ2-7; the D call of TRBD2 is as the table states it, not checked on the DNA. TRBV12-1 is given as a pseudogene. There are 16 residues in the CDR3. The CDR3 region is CASSLSPGSGCYEQYV. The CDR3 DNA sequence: TGTGCCAGCAGCTTATCCCCCGGGAGCGGTTGTTACGAGCAGTACGTC.

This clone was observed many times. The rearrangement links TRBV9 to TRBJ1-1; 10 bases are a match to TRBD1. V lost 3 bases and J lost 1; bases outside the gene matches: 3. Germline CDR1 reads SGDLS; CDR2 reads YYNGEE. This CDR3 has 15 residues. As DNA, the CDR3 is TGTGCCAGCAGCGAGGGGACAGGGGCGAACACTGAAGCTTTCTTT. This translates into CASSEGTGANTEAFF.

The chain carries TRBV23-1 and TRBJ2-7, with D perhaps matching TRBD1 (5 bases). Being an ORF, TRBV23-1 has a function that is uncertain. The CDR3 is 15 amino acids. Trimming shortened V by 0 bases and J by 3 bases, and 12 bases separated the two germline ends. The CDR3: CASSQSGAPYYEQYV. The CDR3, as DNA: TGCGCCAGCAGTCAATCAGGGGCACCGTACTACGAGCAGTACGTC.

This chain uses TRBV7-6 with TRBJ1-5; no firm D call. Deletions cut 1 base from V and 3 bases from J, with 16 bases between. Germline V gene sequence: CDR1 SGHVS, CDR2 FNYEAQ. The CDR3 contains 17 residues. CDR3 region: CASSLGPGVGTNQPQHF. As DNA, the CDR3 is TGTGCCAGCAGCTTAGGCCCCGGGGTTGGCACCAATCAGCCCCAGCATTTT.

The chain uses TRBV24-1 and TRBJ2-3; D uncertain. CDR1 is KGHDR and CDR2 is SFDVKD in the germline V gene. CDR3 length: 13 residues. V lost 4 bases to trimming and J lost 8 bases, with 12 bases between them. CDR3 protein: CATSEPGAPTQYF. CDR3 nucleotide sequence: TGTGCCACCAGTGAGCCAGGCGCCCCTACGCAGTATTTT.

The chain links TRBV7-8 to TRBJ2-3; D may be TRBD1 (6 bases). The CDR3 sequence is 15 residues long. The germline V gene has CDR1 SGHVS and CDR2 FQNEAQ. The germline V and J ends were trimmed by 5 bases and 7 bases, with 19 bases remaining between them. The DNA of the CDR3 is TGTGCCAGCAGCCTAACCGGGACACCAACTCATACGCAGTATTTT. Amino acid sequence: CASSLTGTPTHTQYF.

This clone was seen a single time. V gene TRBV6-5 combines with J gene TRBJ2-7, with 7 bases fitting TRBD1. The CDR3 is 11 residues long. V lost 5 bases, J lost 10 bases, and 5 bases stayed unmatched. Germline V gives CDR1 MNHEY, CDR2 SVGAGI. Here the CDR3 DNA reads TGTGCCAGCAGTCCGGGACAGAGACAGTACGTC. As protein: CASSPGQRQYV.